This T cell receptor (beta chain) was captured by sequencing in a study of blood T cell repertoires in COVID-19. V was shortened by 4 bases and J by 7 bases, with 16 bases between the two germline ends. Germline V gives CDR1 GTSNPN, CDR2 SVGIG (reference sequence). The CDR3 runs to 14 residues. Per the original methods: Estimated nucleated cell counts came from reference gene primer amplification. Generated by immunoSEQ multiplex PCR, the TCRdb table keeps only in-frame clones and is missing some. V and J calls and clone size are copied from that table; D and trimming were computed from the DNA. The repertoire holds about 64,000 clones, with just over 70% as singletons.

The chain carries TRBV30 and TRBJ1-4; TRBD1 might be the D (5 bases). The sequence was obtained from a woman aged 55-69 years who had been exposed to COVID-19. Material: PBMCs or T cells enriched from blood (not recorded which). In nucleotides, the CDR3 is TGTGCCTGGAAGGGGAGGGGATTCGGTGAAAAACTGTTTTTT. It codes for CAWKGRGFGEKLFF.